The 3 T cell receptor beta chains presented below share a single source sample, sequenced in a study of cytomegalovirus exposure and HLA in healthy donors. The protocol was immunoSEQ multiplex PCR, while the TCRdb copy is restricted to in-frame clones and leaves out a portion. The repertoire holds some 170,000 clones, with approximately 87% as singletons. Sequencing was carried out using PBMCs. All receptors derive from a woman younger than 45 in good health and CMV-seronegative.

V gene TRBV15 combines with J gene TRBJ2-3; 7 positions match TRBD1. Trimming took 9 bases from V and 2 from J; bases not matched to a gene: 11. The CDR3 sequence is 15 residues long. From germline, CDR1 is LNHNV and CDR2 YYDKDF (reference sequence). The CDR3 DNA is TGTGCCACGGCTCATGAGGGGGCCTACACAGATACGCAGTATTTT. Translating it yields CATAHEGAYTDTQYF.

The chain carries TRBV4-1 and TRBJ2-7; tentatively, D is TRBD1 (5 bases). This CDR3 spans 15 amino acids. V lost 0 bases and J 4 bases, leaving 13 bases between the germline ends. Germline V gene data show CDR1 as MGHRA and CDR2 as YSYEKL. CDR3 amino acids: CASSQEQGGWYEQYF. For the CDR3, the DNA is TGCGCCAGCAGCCAAGAGCAGGGTGGATGGTACGAGCAGTACTTC.

V and J are TRBV6-5 and TRBJ1-1; 10 bases line up with TRBD1. The CDR3 consists of 14 residues. After removal of 4 bases from V and 5 bases from J, the junction contained 4 bases not matched to a gene. Germline assignment: CDR1 MNHEY and CDR2 SVGAGI. The CDR3 loop is CASSWDRGGTEAFF. CDR3 nucleotide sequence: TGTGCCAGCAGTTGGGACAGGGGAGGTACTGAAGCTTTCTTT.